The 3 T cell receptor beta chains in this list originate from one sample, sequenced in a study of a mutant IDH1 vaccine in newly diagnosed glioma. Profiled with immunoSEQ multiplex PCR; TCRdb holds only in-frame clones, not every one. The table has 50,000 to 65,000 clones, approximately 80% seen once. Time point in this sample: baseline, week 1 (first vaccination visit). Treatment here: pre-vaccination baseline after standard-of-care therapy. Sequencing was performed on PBMCs, taken from a glioma patient treated with radiotherapy, temozolomide or both. Source of these receptors: a woman in her thirties or forties with glioma.

The CDR3, as DNA: TGCGCCAGCAGCCAAGGGGGCCAGTGGACTGAAGCTTTCTTT. Protein: CASSQGGQWTEAFF. The chain recombines TRBV4-1 with TRBJ1-1, with D possibly matching TRBD1 (5 bases). This CDR3 comprises 14 residues. Germline V gives CDR1 MGHRA, CDR2 YSYEKL. The ends were cut back, 1 base at V and 5 bases at J, with 11 bases in the middle.

The chain is built from TRBV5-6 and TRBJ2-7, with a possible D match to TRBD1 (6 bases). The CDR3 totals 16 residues. V was trimmed by 0 bases and J by 3 bases, leaving 16 bases between them. Per the germline V gene, CDR1 is SGHDT and CDR2 is YYEEEE. CDR3 region: CASSLVGGAFIYEQYF. In DNA, the CDR3 is TGTGCCAGCAGCTTGGTTGGGGGCGCCTTTATCTACGAGCAGTACTTC.

This clone has a single count. The chain employs TRBV13 and TRBJ1-4; tentatively, D is TRBD1 (5 bases). The CDR3 spans 13 residues. With 7 bases removed from V and 4 bases from J, the gap between germline ends came to 10 bases. From germline, CDR1 is PRHDT and CDR2 FYEKMQ (reference sequence). CDR3 region: CASKEGINEKLFF. The CDR3 DNA sequence: TGTGCCAGCAAGGAGGGGATTAATGAAAAACTGTTTTTT.